This is a list of T cell receptor beta chains from one sample in a study of cytomegalovirus exposure and HLA in healthy donors. Assay: immunoSEQ multiplex PCR; the TCRdb copy retains only in-frame clones and omits some. The table records more than 95,000 clones, roughly 80% of them present only once. Material for sequencing was PBMCs. These receptors were obtained from a man in his thirties or forties in good health and CMV-seropositive. CDR3s include the opening cysteine and the closing phenylalanine or tryptophan. A D gene is named only where the DNA matches it firmly. Expanded clones are given a class, and other clones once, few, many or no size at all.

j_call d_call clone_size v_call cdr3_length cdr3_nt cdr3_aa
TRBJ2-1 TRBD1 . TRBV11-2 15 TGTGCCAGCAGCCAGACAGGGTACGCACACAATGAGCAGTTCTTC CASSQTGYAHNEQFF
TRBJ2-4 . . TRBV6-1 13 TGTGCCAGCAGTGAGGGCCCTGGAGGCCGACAGTACTTC CASSEGPGGRQYF
TRBJ1-1 . . TRBV5-1 13 TGCGCCAGCAGATTACAGACGAACACTGAAGCTTTCTTT CASRLQTNTEAFF
TRBJ1-2 TRBD1 . TRBV29-1 16 TGCAGCGTTCAGATCCAGGGGGGTAAAGCAGGGTATGGCTACACCTTC CSVQIQGGKAGYGYTF
TRBJ1-4 . . TRBV6-5 14 TGTGCCAGCAGTTACTCGGGAGGGTCGGGAAAACTGTTTTTT CASSYSGGSGKLFF
TRBJ2-3 TRBD2 . TRBV7-3 15 TGTGCCAGCAGCACCTCTAGCGGGGACACAGATACGCAGTATTTT CASSTSSGDTDTQYF
TRBJ1-1 . . TRBV10-3 14 TGTGCCATCAGTGAGTCGGGAGGGAGTGCTGAAGCTTTCTTT CAISESGGSAEAFF
TRBJ1-1 . . TRBV5-1 12 TGCGCCAGCAGCTTGGACCGGACTGAAGCTTTCTTT CASSLDRTEAFF
TRBJ2-7 . . TRBV6-5 12 TGTGCCAGCAGTTATTACGGTTACGAGCAGTACTTC CASSYYGYEQYF
TRBJ1-2 . . TRBV6-1 14 TGTGCCAGCAGTGAAGTCGCGATTGAGGTTGGCTACACCTTC CASSEVAIEVGYTF
TRBJ1-4 . . TRBV4-1 14 TGCGCCAGCAGCCAAGCCGGGACTTATGAAAAACTGTTTTTT CASSQAGTYEKLFF
TRBJ2-6 TRBD1 . TRBV2 14 TGTGCCAGTCAGGGGGACTCTGGGGCCAACGTCCTGACTTTC CASQGDSGANVLTF
TRBJ1-4 . . TRBV27 14 TGTGCCAGCAGTATCGGGGGAGTTACTGAAAAACTGTTTTTT CASSIGGVTEKLFF
TRBJ2-3 TRBD2 . TRBV7-9 14 TGTGCCAGCTACCGGGGGGGGGCAACAGATACGCAGTATTTT CASYRGGATDTQYF
TRBJ1-5 . once TRBV6-1 13 TGTGCCAGCAGTAATGAAGGGGATCAGCCCCAGCATTTT CASSNEGDQPQHF
TRBJ2-1 . . TRBV5-1 14 TGCGCCAGCAGCTTGGGAGCGTCAGTAGATGAGCAGTTCTTC CASSLGASVDEQFF
TRBJ2-7 . . TRBV28 15 TGTGCCAGCAGTTTTTCCCCGGGGGTCGGGAACGAGCAGTACTTC CASSFSPGVGNEQYF
TRBJ1-2 . . TRBV14 15 TGTGCCAGCAGCCAAGATCTTGGGAGATTGCACGGCTACACCTTC CASSQDLGRLHGYTF
TRBJ1-5 . . TRBV29-1 13 TGCACCTTTGGGGCAGGGGCTGATCAGCCCCAGCATTTT CTFGAGADQPQHF
TRBJ1-4 TRBD1 . TRBV6-1 15 TGTGCCAGCAGTGATTGGGGACAGGGAGCTGCAAAACTGTTTTTT CASSDWGQGAAKLFF
TRBJ1-1 TRBD1 . TRBV6-5 15 TGTGCCAGCACTTGGCAGGGGGGTTCCAACACTGAAGCTTTCTTT CASTWQGGSNTEAFF
TRBJ2-4 . . TRBV27 16 TGTGCCAGCACCTACTCGGCGGCGCTGGCCAAAAACATTCAGTACTTC CASTYSAALAKNIQYF
TRBJ2-3 TRBD1 . TRBV6-4 14 TGTGCCAGCAGTGACGGACAGGGGGCAGATACGCAGTATTTT CASSDGQGADTQYF
TRBJ1-5 TRBD1 . TRBV19 15 TGTGCCAGTAGTACGAGTAGACAGGGTGAGCAGCCCCAGCATTTT CASSTSRQGEQPQHF
TRBJ2-1 TRBD2 . TRBV2 15 TGTGCCAGCTCTTGGTCAGGGCGGGGGAGGGGTGAGCAGTTCTTC CASSWSGRGRGEQFF
TRBJ1-4 TRBD1 . TRBV2 14 TGTGCCAGCAGGACGGACAGGGAGAATGAAAAACTGTTTTTT CASRTDRENEKLFF
TRBJ1-1 . . TRBV2 13 TGTGCCAGCAGCGAGCGGGTGAACACTGAAGCTTTCTTT CASSERVNTEAFF
TRBJ1-1 TRBD1 . TRBV4-1 14 TGCGCCAGCAGCCATATGGGGACAGGGGGCGAAGCTTTCTTT CASSHMGTGGEAFF
TRBJ1-1 . . TRBV5-1 14 TGCGCCAGCAGCTGGGACACGGCGATCACTGAAGCTTTCTTT CASSWDTAITEAFF
TRBJ1-1 . . TRBV5-1 15 TGCGCCAGCAGCTTGGGGCAGGGGTGGGTGACTGAAGCTTTCTTT CASSLGQGWVTEAFF
TRBJ2-7 TRBD2 . TRBV6-6 12 TGTGCCAGCGGTAGACTAGCGGGTGAGCAGTACTTC CASGRLAGEQYF
TRBJ2-1 TRBD2 . TRBV10-3 16 TGTGCCACCAAGGGGTCCGGGACTAGCAGGAACAATGAGCAGTTCTTC CATKGSGTSRNNEQFF
TRBJ2-7 . . TRBV7-2 18 TGTGCCAGCAGCTTAGCTATACTAACGAAGAACCCCTCCTACGAGCAGTACTTC CASSLAILTKNPSYEQYF
TRBJ2-7 TRBD1 . TRBV6-1 13 TGTGCCAGCAGAAGGACAGGGGGAGACGAGCAGTACTTC CASRRTGGDEQYF
TRBJ2-5 TRBD2 . TRBV5-1 15 TGCGCCAGCAGCCTTGCGGGGGGATACCCAGAGACCCAGTACTTC CASSLAGGYPETQYF
TRBJ1-5 TRBD1 few TRBV27 15 TGTGCCAGCAGTTCCCGACAGGGGAGGGGTCAGCCCCAGCATTTT CASSSRQGRGQPQHF
TRBJ1-1 . . TRBV7-3 13 TGTGCCAGCAGCTTATCAGGGAACACTGAAGCTTTCTTT CASSLSGNTEAFF
TRBJ2-7 . . TRBV5-1 15 TGCGCCAGCAGCTTGGCCAGGGGCCCCACCTACGAGCAGTACTTC CASSLARGPTYEQYF
TRBJ1-2 . . TRBV15 12 TGTGCCACCAGCAGAGATGTCGTCGGCTACACCTTC CATSRDVVGYTF
TRBJ1-3 . . TRBV6-5 15 TGTGCCAGCAGTTACTCGTCAGGGGTCGGAAACACCATATATTTT CASSYSSGVGNTIYF
TRBJ2-3 TRBD1 few TRBV5-1 15 TGCGCCAGCAGCTTTTTGGGACAGGGGGCAGATACGCAGTATTTT CASSFLGQGADTQYF
TRBJ2-7 TRBD2 . TRBV6-1 16 TGTGCCAGCAGAGAAAGGTCGGGGGGGAGGATGCACGAGCAGTACTTC CASRERSGGRMHEQYF
TRBJ1-1 . . TRBV19 13 TGTGCCAGTTCGGTCCAAGTGAACACTGAAGCTTTCTTT CASSVQVNTEAFF
TRBJ2-5 . . TRBV30 13 TGTGCCTGGAGTGACACAGGACCAGAGACCCAGTACTTC CAWSDTGPETQYF
TRBJ1-1 . . TRBV19 11 TGTGCCAGCGGGTGGAACACTGAAGCTTTCTTT CASGWNTEAFF